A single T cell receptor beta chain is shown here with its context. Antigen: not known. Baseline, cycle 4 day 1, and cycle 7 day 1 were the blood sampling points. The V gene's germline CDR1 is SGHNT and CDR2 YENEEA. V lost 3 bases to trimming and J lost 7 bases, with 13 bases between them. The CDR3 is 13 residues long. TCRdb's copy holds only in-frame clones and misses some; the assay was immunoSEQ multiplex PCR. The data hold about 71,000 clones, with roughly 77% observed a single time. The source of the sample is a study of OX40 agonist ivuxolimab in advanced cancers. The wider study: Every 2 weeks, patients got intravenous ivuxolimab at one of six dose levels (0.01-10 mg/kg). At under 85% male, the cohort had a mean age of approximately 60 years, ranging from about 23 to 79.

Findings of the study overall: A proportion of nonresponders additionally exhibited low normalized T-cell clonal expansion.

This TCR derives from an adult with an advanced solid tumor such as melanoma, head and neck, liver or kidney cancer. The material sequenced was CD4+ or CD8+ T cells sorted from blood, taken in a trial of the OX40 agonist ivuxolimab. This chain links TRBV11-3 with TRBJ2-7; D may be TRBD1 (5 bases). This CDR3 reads CASSFPQGREQYF. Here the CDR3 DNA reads TGTGCCAGCAGCTTTCCCCAGGGTCGGGAGCAGTACTTC.